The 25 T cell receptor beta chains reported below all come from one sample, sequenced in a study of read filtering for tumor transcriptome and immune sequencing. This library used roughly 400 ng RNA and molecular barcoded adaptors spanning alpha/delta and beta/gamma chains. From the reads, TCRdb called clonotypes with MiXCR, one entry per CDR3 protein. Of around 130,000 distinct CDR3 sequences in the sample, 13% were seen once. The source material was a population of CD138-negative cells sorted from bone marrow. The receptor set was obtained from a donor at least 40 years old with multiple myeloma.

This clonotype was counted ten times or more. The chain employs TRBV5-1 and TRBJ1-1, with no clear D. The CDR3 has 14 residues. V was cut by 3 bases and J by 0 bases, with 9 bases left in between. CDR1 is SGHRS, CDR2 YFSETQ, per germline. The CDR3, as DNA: TGCGCCAGCAGCTCGGGATATATGAACACTGAAGCTTTCTTT. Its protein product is CASSSGYMNTEAFF.

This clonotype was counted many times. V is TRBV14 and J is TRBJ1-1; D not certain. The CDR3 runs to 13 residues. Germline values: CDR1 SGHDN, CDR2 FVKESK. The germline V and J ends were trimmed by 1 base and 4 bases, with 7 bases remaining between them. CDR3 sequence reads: CASSQGEATEAFF. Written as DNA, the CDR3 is TGTGCCAGCAGCCAAGGGGAAGCCACTGAAGCTTTCTTT.

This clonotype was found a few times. CDR3 DNA sequence: TGTGCCAGCAGTTTAGGGGGGGGGGACACCGGGGAGCTGTTTTTT. Translating it yields CASSLGGGDTGELFF. V usage is TRBV12-3 or TRBV12-4 and J usage is TRBJ2-2; 7 bases line up with TRBD2. The J segment lost 3 bases and the V segment lost 1 base, leaving 2 bases of the junction unmatched. CDR3 length: 15 amino acids.

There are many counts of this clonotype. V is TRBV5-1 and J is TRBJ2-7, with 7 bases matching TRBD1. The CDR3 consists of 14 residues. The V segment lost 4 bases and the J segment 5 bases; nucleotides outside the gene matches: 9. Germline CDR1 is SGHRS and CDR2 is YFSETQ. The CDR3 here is CASSRDRELDEQYF. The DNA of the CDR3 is TGCGCCAGCAGCCGTGACAGGGAGCTAGACGAGCAGTACTTC.

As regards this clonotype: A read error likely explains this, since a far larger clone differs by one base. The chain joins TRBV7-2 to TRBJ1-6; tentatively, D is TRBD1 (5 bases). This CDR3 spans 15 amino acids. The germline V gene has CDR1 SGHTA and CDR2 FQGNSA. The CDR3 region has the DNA TGTGCCGGCAGCTTAGATGGAGGGGTTAGATCCCCCCTCCACTTT. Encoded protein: CAGSLDGGVRSPLHF.

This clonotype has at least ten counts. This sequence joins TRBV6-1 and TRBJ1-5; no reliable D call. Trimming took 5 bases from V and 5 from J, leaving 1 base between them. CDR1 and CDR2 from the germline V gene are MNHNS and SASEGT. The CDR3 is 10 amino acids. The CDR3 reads CASSYQPQHF. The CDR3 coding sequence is TGTGCCAGCAGTTATCAGCCCCAGCATTTT.

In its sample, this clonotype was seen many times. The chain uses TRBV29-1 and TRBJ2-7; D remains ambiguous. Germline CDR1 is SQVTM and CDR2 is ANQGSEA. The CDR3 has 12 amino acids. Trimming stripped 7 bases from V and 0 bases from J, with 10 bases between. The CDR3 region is CSAATHSYEQYF. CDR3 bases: TGCAGCGCCGCGACTCACTCCTACGAGCAGTACTTC.

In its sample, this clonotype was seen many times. The CDR3: CASTSGVVTDTQYF. CDR3 sequence (DNA): TGTGCCAGCACCTCCGGGGTTGTGACAGATACGCAGTATTTT. The rearrangement uses TRBV7-2 and TRBJ2-3; D might be TRBD2 (5 bases). The CDR3 has 14 amino acids. Germline V gives CDR1 SGHTA, CDR2 FQGNSA. The ends were cut back, 7 bases at V and 3 bases at J, with 14 bases in the middle.

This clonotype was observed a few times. The CDR3 spells CATNPGRDDNEQFF. The CDR3 DNA is TGTGCCACCAACCCTGGACGGGACGACAATGAGCAGTTCTTC. The chain couples TRBV24-1 to TRBJ2-1; D may be TRBD1 or TRBD2 (5 bases each). Germline-derived CDR1 and CDR2 are KGHDR and SFDVKD. This CDR3 has 14 amino acids. Trimming left V 8 bases short and J 5 bases short, with 15 bases between.

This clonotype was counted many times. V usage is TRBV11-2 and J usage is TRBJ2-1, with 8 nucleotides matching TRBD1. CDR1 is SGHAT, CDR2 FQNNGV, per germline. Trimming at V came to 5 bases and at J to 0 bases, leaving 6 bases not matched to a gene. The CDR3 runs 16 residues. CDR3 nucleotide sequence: TGTGCCAGCAGCCAAGGGACAGGAGCCTCCTACAATGAGCAGTTCTTC. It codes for CASSQGTGASYNEQFF.

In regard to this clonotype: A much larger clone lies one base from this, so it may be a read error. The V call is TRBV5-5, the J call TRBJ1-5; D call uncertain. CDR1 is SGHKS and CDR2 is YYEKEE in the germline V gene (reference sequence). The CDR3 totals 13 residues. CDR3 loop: CASSVTVNQSQHF. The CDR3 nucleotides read TGTGCCAGCAGCGTGACTGTCAATCAGTCCCAGCATTTT.

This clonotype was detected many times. CDR3 residues: CSARGYSGNTIYF. The CDR3, as DNA: TGCAGTGCTAGGGGATACTCTGGAAACACCATATATTTT. The V and J genes are TRBV20-1 and TRBJ1-3; D is unresolved. This CDR3 contains 13 residues. V lost 3 bases and J 0 bases, leaving 6 bases between the germline ends. Germline CDR1 reads DFQATT; CDR2 reads SNEGSKA (reference sequence).

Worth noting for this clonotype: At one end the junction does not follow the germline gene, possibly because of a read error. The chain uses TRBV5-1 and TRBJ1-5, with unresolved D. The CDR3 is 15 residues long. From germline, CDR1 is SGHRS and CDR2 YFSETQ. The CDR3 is CASCLMTGSNQPQHF. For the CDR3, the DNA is TGCGCCAGCTGCTTGATGACCGGCAGCAATCAGCCCCAGCATTTT.

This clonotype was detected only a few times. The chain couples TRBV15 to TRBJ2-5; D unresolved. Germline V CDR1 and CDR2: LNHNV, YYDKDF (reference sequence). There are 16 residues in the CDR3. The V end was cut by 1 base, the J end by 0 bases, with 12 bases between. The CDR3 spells CATSRGLGMYQETQYF. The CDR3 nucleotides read TGTGCCACCAGCAGAGGGTTGGGGATGTACCAAGAGACCCAGTACTTC. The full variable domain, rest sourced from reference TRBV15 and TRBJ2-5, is DAMVIQNPRYQVTQFGKPVTLSCSQTLNHNVMYWYQQKSSQAPKLLFHYYDKDFNNEADTPDNFQSRRPNTSFCFLDIRSPGLGDTAMYLCATSRGLGMYQETQYFGPGTRLLVL.

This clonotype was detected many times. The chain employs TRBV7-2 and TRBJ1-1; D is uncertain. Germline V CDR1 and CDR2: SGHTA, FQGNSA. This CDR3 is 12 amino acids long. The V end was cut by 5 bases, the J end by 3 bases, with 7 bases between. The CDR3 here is CASSTRYTEAFF. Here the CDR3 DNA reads TGTGCCAGCAGCACTCGATACACTGAAGCTTTCTTT.

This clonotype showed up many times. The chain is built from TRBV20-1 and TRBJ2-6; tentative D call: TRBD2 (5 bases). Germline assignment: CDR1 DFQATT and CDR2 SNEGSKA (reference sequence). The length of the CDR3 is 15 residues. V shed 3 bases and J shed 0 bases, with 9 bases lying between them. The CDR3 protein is CSASSGNSGANVLTF. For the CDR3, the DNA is TGCAGTGCTAGTTCGGGGAACTCTGGGGCCAACGTCCTGACTTTC.

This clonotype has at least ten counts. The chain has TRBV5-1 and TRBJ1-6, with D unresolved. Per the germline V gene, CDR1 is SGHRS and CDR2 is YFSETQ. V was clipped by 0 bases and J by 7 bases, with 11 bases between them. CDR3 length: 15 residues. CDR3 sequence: CASSLDTGGNSPLHF. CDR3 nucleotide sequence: TGCGCCAGCAGCTTGGACACCGGAGGGAATTCACCCCTCCACTTT.

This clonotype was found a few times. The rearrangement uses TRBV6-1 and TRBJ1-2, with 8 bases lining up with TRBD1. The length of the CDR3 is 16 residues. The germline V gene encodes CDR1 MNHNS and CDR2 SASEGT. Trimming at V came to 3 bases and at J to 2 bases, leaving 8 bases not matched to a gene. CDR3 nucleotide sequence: TGTGCCAGCAGTGATCCCGGACAGGGTGGGAACTATGGCTACACCTTC. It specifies CASSDPGQGGNYGYTF.

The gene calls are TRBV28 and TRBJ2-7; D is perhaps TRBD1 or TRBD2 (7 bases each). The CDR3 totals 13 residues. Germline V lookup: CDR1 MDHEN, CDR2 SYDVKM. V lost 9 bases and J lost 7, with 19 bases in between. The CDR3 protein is CASLRGRGGEQYF. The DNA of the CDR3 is TGTGCCAGTCTTAGGGGCAGGGGGGGAGAGCAGTACTTC.

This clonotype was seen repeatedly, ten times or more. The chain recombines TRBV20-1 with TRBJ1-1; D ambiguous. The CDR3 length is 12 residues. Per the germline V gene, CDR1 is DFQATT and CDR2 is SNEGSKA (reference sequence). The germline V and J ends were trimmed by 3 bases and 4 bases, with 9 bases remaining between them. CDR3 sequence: CSASGGSTEAFF. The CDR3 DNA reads TGCAGTGCTAGCGGAGGTTCCACTGAAGCTTTCTTT.

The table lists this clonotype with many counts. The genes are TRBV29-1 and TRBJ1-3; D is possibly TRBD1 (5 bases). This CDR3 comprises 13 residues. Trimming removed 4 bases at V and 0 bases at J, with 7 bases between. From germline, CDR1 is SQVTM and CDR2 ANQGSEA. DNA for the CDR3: TGCAGCGTTGGCGACAGCTCTGGAAACACCATATATTTT. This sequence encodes CSVGDSSGNTIYF.

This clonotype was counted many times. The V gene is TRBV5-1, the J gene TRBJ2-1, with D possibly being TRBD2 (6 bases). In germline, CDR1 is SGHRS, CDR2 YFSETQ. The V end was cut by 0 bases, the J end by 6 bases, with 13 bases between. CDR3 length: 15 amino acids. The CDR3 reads CASSLGTEGLNEQFF. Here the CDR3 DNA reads TGCGCCAGCAGCTTGGGGACGGAGGGTCTCAATGAGCAGTTCTTC. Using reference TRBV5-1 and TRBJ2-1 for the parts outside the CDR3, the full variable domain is KAGVTQTPRYLIKTRGQQVTLSCSPISGHRSVSWYQQTPGQGLQFLFEYFSETQRNKGNFPGRFSGRQFSNSRSEMNVSTLELGDSALYLCASSLGTEGLNEQFFGPGTRLTVL.

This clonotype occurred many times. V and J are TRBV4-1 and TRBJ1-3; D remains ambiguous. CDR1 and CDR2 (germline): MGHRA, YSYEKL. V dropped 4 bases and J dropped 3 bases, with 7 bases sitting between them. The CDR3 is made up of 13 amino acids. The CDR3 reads CASSRTLGNTIYF. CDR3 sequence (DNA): TGCGCCAGCAGCCGGACGCTTGGAAACACCATATATTTT.

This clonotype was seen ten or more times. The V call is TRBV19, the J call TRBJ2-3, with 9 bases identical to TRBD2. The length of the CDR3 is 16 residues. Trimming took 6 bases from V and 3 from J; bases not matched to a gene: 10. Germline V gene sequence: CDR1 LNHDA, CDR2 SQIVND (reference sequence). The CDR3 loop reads CASRSQFSGGTDTQYF. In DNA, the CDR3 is TGTGCCAGTAGAAGTCAGTTTAGCGGGGGAACAGATACGCAGTATTTT.

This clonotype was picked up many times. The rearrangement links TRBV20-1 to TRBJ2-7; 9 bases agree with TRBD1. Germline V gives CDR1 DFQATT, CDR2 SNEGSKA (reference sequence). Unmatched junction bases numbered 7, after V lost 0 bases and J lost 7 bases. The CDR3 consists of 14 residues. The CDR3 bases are TGCAGTGCTAGAGAGGGAACAGGGGGCTGGGAGCAGTACTTC. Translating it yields CSAREGTGGWEQYF.